The T cell receptor (beta chain) described here comes from a study of blood T cells in healthy people across ages. Alongside a J-beta primer mix, a sample-barcoded 5' primer served in a second PCR lasting about 7 to 12 cycles. TCRdb re-analysed the 5' RACE reads in MiXCR, keeping a single row per CDR3 protein. In the table there are roughly 1,700,000 distinct CDR3 sequences, roughly 27% of which are singletons. The donors, aged about 6 to 90, were healthy Caucasians from Russia. This clonotype was picked up a small number of times. This CDR3 spans 13 amino acids. With 3 bases clipped from V and 7 bases from J, the junction kept 5 bases outside the gene matches.

This receptor was obtained from a woman in her 30s in good health. The chain is built from TRBV12-3 or TRBV12-4 and TRBJ1-2; 7 nucleotides match TRBD1. Material for sequencing was blood. Here the CDR3 DNA reads TGTGCCAGCAGTTTCGACAGGGACAGTGGCTACACCTTC. It codes for CASSFDRDSGYTF.